A selection of T cell receptor beta chains follows, all from one sample in a study of T-cell reconstitution after alpha-beta-depleted transplantation in children. From the PCR reads, TCRdb called clonotypes with MiXCR, one entry per CDR3 protein. The table records 440,000 or so distinct CDR3 sequences, 11% of them present only once. The sequences come from PBMCs from the stem cell graft donor, collected from the stem cell graft. The receptors were sampled from a human donor who donated a stem cell graft to a child with acute myeloid leukemia. The CDR3 runs from the conserved cysteine through the conserved F or W. A D gene is named only where the DNA matches it firmly. Size tells how often a clone was seen (once, few, many) or the class of an expanded clone, and some rows leave it out.

TRBJ2-7 | TRBD2 | TRBV29-1 | few | 14 | CSVVAGGIMGEQYF | TGCAGCGTTGTTGCGGGGGGGATCATGGGCGAGCAGTACTTC
TRBJ2-3 | TRBD2 | TRBV20-1 | few | 16 | CSAPRTSGGSTDTQYF | TGCAGTGCTCCTAGGACTAGCGGGGGGAGCACAGATACGCAGTATTTT
TRBJ1-5 | NA | TRBV5-6 | few | 16 | CASSLRAGQGNQPQHF | TGTGCCAGCAGCTTGAGAGCGGGGCAGGGGAATCAGCCCCAGCATTTT
TRBJ1-2 | TRBD1 | TRBV20-1 | NA | 15 | CSARGGDRGQDGYTF | TGCAGTGCTAGGGGGGGGGACAGGGGGCAGGATGGCTACACCTTC
TRBJ1-1 | TRBD1 | TRBV7-2 | NA | 16 | CASSLQGLGANTEAFF | TGTGCCAGCAGCCTACAGGGGTTGGGGGCCAACACTGAAGCTTTCTTT
TRBJ2-1 | NA | TRBV15 | few | 16 | CATSRDLTGSGNEQFF | TGTGCCACCAGCAGAGATCTCACAGGGTCTGGGAATGAGCAGTTCTTC
TRBJ2-7 | TRBD2 | TRBV5-1 | few | 14 | CASGSSGRGDEQYF | TGCGCCAGCGGTTCTAGCGGGAGGGGCGACGAGCAGTACTTC
TRBJ2-7 | TRBD1 | TRBV6-1 | NA | 13 | CASRDRGRYEQYF | TGTGCCAGCAGGGACAGGGGGAGGTACGAGCAGTACTTC
TRBJ2-7 | NA | TRBV5-1 | NA | 15 | CASSPVGGRSYEQYF | TGCGCCAGCAGCCCGGTGGGGGGCCGCTCCTACGAGCAGTACTTC
TRBJ2-7 | NA | TRBV4-2 | NA | 15 | CASSQDLGQGYEQYF | TGTGCCAGCAGCCAAGATCTGGGGCAGGGCTACGAGCAGTACTTC
TRBJ2-5 | NA | TRBV11-3 | few | 16 | CASSQTGAGLQETQYF | TGTGCCAGCAGCCAAACTGGAGCAGGACTTCAAGAGACCCAGTACTTC
TRBJ2-7 | TRBD1 | TRBV20-1 | NA | 14 | CSARNGQGSFEQYF | TGCAGTGCCCGGAACGGACAGGGGAGTTTCGAGCAGTACTTC
TRBJ2-5 | NA | TRBV9 | NA | 14 | CASSVEGIGETQYF | TGTGCCAGCAGCGTAGAGGGAATTGGCGAGACCCAGTACTTC
TRBJ2-1 | NA | TRBV10-3 | many | 13 | CAISESLVREQFF | TGTGCCATCAGTGAGTCTCTAGTGCGTGAGCAGTTCTTC
TRBJ2-1 | NA | TRBV5-1 | few | 13 | CASRSSVYNEQFF | TGCGCCAGCAGATCGAGCGTCTACAATGAGCAGTTCTTC
TRBJ1-5 | NA | TRBV11-2 | few | 15 | CASSLDLGQGQPQHF | TGTGCCAGCAGCTTAGATCTGGGGCAAGGCCAGCCCCAGCATTTT
TRBJ2-5 | NA | TRBV5-1 | many | 15 | CASSLRPNPQETQYF | TGCGCCAGCAGCCTCCGACCTAACCCCCAAGAGACCCAGTACTTC
TRBJ2-5 | NA | TRBV12-3/TRBV12-4 | many | 15 | CASSNIPGGVETQYF | TGTGCCAGCAGCAACATACCAGGGGGGGTGGAGACCCAGTACTTC
TRBJ2-5 | TRBD2 | TRBV4-1 | NA | 15 | CASSQAGGLKETQYF | TGCGCCAGCAGCCAAGCGGGAGGACTCAAAGAGACCCAGTACTTC
TRBJ2-6 | NA | TRBV5-6 | few | 15 | CASSFVGIGANVLTF | TGTGCCAGCAGCTTCGTAGGGATTGGGGCCAACGTCCTGACTTTC
TRBJ2-1 | TRBD2 | TRBV20-1 | NA | 14 | CSALRTSGRDEQFF | TGCAGTGCTCTTAGGACTAGCGGGAGGGACGAGCAGTTCTTC
TRBJ1-2 | TRBD1 | TRBV5-6 | NA | 15 | CASSLEGQGTDGYTF | TGTGCCAGCAGCTTGGAGGGACAGGGAACGGATGGCTACACCTTC
TRBJ2-5 | NA | TRBV12-3/TRBV12-4 | few | 15 | CASSFQSGLRETQYF | TGTGCCAGCAGTTTTCAATCAGGGTTAAGGGAGACCCAGTACTTC
TRBJ2-1 | NA | TRBV4-1 | NA | 17 | CASSRQTGTASYNEQFF | TGCGCCAGCAGCCGCCAAACAGGGACGGCGTCCTACAATGAGCAGTTCTTC
TRBJ2-3 | NA | TRBV7-3 | few | 13 | CASSLSVGDTQYF | TGTGCCAGCAGCTTAAGTGTGGGAGATACGCAGTATTTT
TRBJ1-1 | NA | TRBV29-1 | NA | 13 | CSVEDPRNTEAFF | TGCAGCGTTGAAGACCCCCGTAACACTGAAGCTTTCTTT
TRBJ2-5 | NA | TRBV12-3/TRBV12-4 | NA | 12 | CASTDQRETQYF | TGTGCCAGCACTGACCAAAGAGAGACCCAGTACTTC
TRBJ2-1 | TRBD2 | TRBV7-2 | NA | 16 | CASSLGTSGVYNEQFF | TGTGCCAGCAGCTTGGGGACTAGCGGGGTTTACAATGAGCAGTTCTTC
TRBJ2-7 | TRBD2 | TRBV13 | many | 14 | CASSSGLARSEQYF | TGTGCCAGCAGCTCGGGACTAGCTAGATCCGAGCAGTACTTC
TRBJ1-6 | NA | TRBV12-5 | NA | 15 | CASGSAQGLGSPLHF | TGTGCTAGTGGTTCAGCACAGGGTTTGGGTTCACCCCTCCACTTT
TRBJ2-1 | NA | TRBV7-2 | NA | 16 | CASSFTGRLSYNEQFF | TGTGCCAGCAGCTTCACCGGGAGATTGTCCTACAATGAGCAGTTCTTC